These T cell receptor beta chains were read from a single sample in a study of Tregs in tolerant kidney transplant recipients. Repertoires were generated with immunoSEQ multiplex PCR, while TCRdb's copy carries only in-frame clones and drops some. The repertoire holds around 75,000 clones, with approximately 91% as singletons. The sample in question was CD4+ T cells from blood, obtained before the transplant. The receptors were gathered from a human donor who received a combined kidney and bone marrow transplant. Both conserved end residues are part of each CDR3. D genes are given only for firm matches. Expanded clones are given a class, and other clones once, few, many or no size at all.

>.|TRBJ1-5|.|TRBV30
CAWGDGGTSQPQHF
TGTGCCTGGGGGGACGGGGGGACTAGTCAGCCCCAGCATTTT
>.|TRBJ2-3|.|TRBV29-1
CSVEARTGLAVTDTQYF
TGCAGCGTTGAGGCCCGTACAGGGTTGGCGGTCACAGATACGCAGTATTTT
>.|TRBJ2-2|.|TRBV7-7
CASSLPSGELFF
TGTGCTAGCAGCTTGCCGAGCGGGGAGCTGTTTTTT
>.|TRBJ1-2|few|TRBV27
CASSSQGWAEGYTF
TGTGCCAGCAGTTCCCAGGGGTGGGCGGAGGGCTACACCTTC
>TRBD1|TRBJ1-1|.|TRBV2
CASSTQGQGAFF
TGTGCCAGCAGCACACAAGGACAGGGAGCTTTCTTT
>TRBD1|TRBJ1-2|.|TRBV30
CAWSVPGQGFYGYTF
TGTGCCTGGAGTGTCCCGGGACAGGGGTTCTATGGCTACACCTTC
>.|TRBJ2-7|.|TRBV30
CACGARFEQYF
TGTGCCTGCGGCGCGCGGTTCGAGCAGTACTTC
>.|TRBJ2-7|.|TRBV6-5
CASRPTGYYEQYF
TGTGCCAGCAGACCTACAGGGTACTACGAGCAGTACTTC
>TRBD1|TRBJ1-1|.|TRBV19
CASAGQVNTEAFF
TGTGCCAGTGCGGGACAGGTGAACACTGAAGCTTTCTTT
>.|TRBJ2-5|.|TRBV2
CASSARRDETQYF
TGTGCCAGCAGTGCCCGGCGGGATGAGACCCAGTACTTC
>TRBD2|TRBJ2-1|.|TRBV10-3
CATSKGLAGDNNEQFF
TGTGCCACCTCTAAGGGATTAGCGGGAGATAACAATGAGCAGTTCTTC
>TRBD2|TRBJ2-3|.|TRBV30
CAWGRAGGIDTQYF
TGTGCCTGGGGGAGAGCGGGAGGAATAGATACGCAGTATTTT
>.|TRBJ1-2|once|TRBV7-2
CASSLPGAGYGYTF
TGTGCCAGCAGCTTACCCGGGGCGGGGTATGGCTACACCTTC
>.|TRBJ1-2|.|TRBV9
CASSVDGQRGYTF
TGTGCCAGCAGCGTAGATGGCCAAAGAGGCTACACCTTC
>TRBD2|TRBJ2-1|.|TRBV9
CASSLGLAASSYNEQFF
TGTGCCAGCAGCCTTGGACTAGCGGCTAGCTCCTACAATGAGCAGTTCTTC
>.|TRBJ2-7|few|TRBV7-7
CASSSDYPPGEQYF
TGTGCCAGCAGCTCGGACTACCCACCGGGGGAGCAGTACTTC
>.|TRBJ2-5|.|TRBV29-1
CSVLHSGSQETQYF
TGCAGCGTATTGCACAGTGGCTCCCAAGAGACCCAGTACTTC
>TRBD1|TRBJ2-7|.|TRBV2
CASSPRDSLYEQYF
TGTGCCAGCAGCCCCCGGGACAGCCTTTACGAGCAGTACTTC
>TRBD2|TRBJ2-7|.|TRBV5-1
CASSAGTSIYEQYF
TGCGCCAGCAGCGCCGGGACTAGCATATACGAGCAGTACTTC
>.|TRBJ2-7|.|TRBV4-1
CASSRNFAVSYEQYF
TGCGCCAGCAGCCGCAACTTCGCCGTATCCTACGAGCAGTACTTC
>.|TRBJ1-5|.|TRBV7-8
CASSLVSTGYSNQPQHF
TGTGCCAGCAGCTTAGTTTCCACGGGATATAGCAATCAGCCCCAGCATTTT
>TRBD2|TRBJ2-3|.|TRBV9
CASSVTSGNTQYF
TGTGCCAGCAGCGTCACTAGCGGGAATACGCAGTATTTT
>TRBD2|TRBJ2-1|once|TRBV14
CASSPRPGLAAYNEQFF
TGTGCCAGCAGCCCTCGTCCGGGACTAGCGGCATACAATGAGCAGTTCTTC
>.|TRBJ1-4|.|TRBV9
CASSAGSGANEKLFF
TGTGCCAGCAGCGCGGGGAGTGGGGCTAATGAAAAACTGTTTTTT
>TRBD1|TRBJ1-2|.|TRBV6-5
CASSYSSDRAYGYTF
TGTGCCAGCAGTTACTCGTCTGACAGGGCCTATGGCTACACCTTC
>TRBD2|TRBJ2-5|.|TRBV4-2
CASSQGVAGEETQYF
TGTGCCAGCAGCCAAGGGGTAGCGGGAGAAGAGACCCAGTACTTC
>.|TRBJ2-6|.|TRBV7-8
CASSLGGTGANVLTF
TGTGCCAGCAGCTTAGGCGGGACTGGGGCCAACGTCCTGACTTTC
>.|TRBJ1-4|.|TRBV30
CAWSVQGLQAEKLFF
TGTGCCTGGAGTGTCCAGGGACTCCAGGCTGAAAAACTGTTTTTT
>.|TRBJ1-5|medium-sized|TRBV6-6
CASSYPTARGEQPQHF
TGTGCCAGCAGTTACCCTACGGCCAGGGGCGAACAGCCCCAGCATTTT
>.|TRBJ1-1|.|TRBV6-6
CASRMTGLNTEAFF
TGTGCCAGCAGGATGACAGGTTTGAACACTGAAGCTTTCTTT
>TRBD1|TRBJ1-5|.|TRBV19
CASSIRQGEWDQPQHF
TGTGCCAGTAGTATTCGACAGGGAGAGTGGGATCAGCCCCAGCATTTT
>TRBD2|TRBJ2-1|.|TRBV15
CATSRLGTSGRTSYNEQFF
TGTGCCACCAGCAGGCTGGGGACTAGCGGGAGGACATCCTACAATGAGCAGTTCTTC
>TRBD2|TRBJ2-7|.|TRBV6-5
CASSYSRGSLYEQYF
TGTGCCAGCAGTTACTCACGCGGGAGCCTCTACGAGCAGTACTTC
>TRBD2|TRBJ2-7|once|TRBV29-1
CSVRLAGDEQYF
TGCAGCGTTCGACTAGCGGGAGACGAGCAGTACTTC
>.|TRBJ1-5|few|TRBV5-1
CASSLDRDQPQHF
TGCGCCAGCAGCTTGGACAGGGATCAGCCCCAGCATTTT
>.|TRBJ1-5|.|TRBV30
CAWSVAGARAQNQPQHF
TGTGCCTGGAGTGTCGCAGGGGCGAGGGCCCAAAATCAGCCCCAGCATTTT
>.|TRBJ2-2|once|TRBV5-1
CASSSDSNTGELFF
TGCGCCAGCAGCTCTGACTCTAACACCGGGGAGCTGTTTTTT
>.|TRBJ2-4|.|TRBV27
CASSSGQGGDIQYF
TGTGCCAGCAGTTCCGGACAAGGCGGGGACATTCAGTACTTC
>.|TRBJ2-1|once|TRBV4-1
CASSSQLTGVGLGNEQFF
TGCGCCAGCAGCTCACAGCTCACCGGGGTAGGATTAGGCAATGAGCAGTTCTTC
>TRBD1|TRBJ2-2|.|TRBV5-1
CASSFGTGGTGELFF
TGCGCCAGCAGCTTCGGTACAGGGGGCACCGGGGAGCTGTTTTTT
>TRBD2|TRBJ2-5|.|TRBV9
CASSVAVAGGPGFETQYF
TGTGCCAGCAGCGTAGCGGTAGCGGGAGGGCCAGGGTTTGAGACCCAGTACTTC
>TRBD2|TRBJ2-3|.|TRBV6-1
CASSEQAGTTDTQYF
TGTGCCAGCAGTGAACAAGCGGGAACCACAGATACGCAGTATTTT
>TRBD2|TRBJ2-2|.|TRBV30
CAWSVPGLAGIAGELFF
TGTGCCTGGAGTGTACCGGGACTAGCGGGAATCGCCGGGGAGCTGTTTTTT
>.|TRBJ2-2|.|TRBV18
CASSPRGIGELFF
TGTGCCAGCTCACCTCGGGGGATCGGGGAGCTGTTTTTT
>.|TRBJ2-7|.|TRBV6-1
CASSEGSRATYEQYF
TGTGCCAGCAGTGAGGGTAGCAGGGCCACCTACGAGCAGTACTTC
>TRBD2|TRBJ2-3|.|TRBV29-1
CSVGLSGSETDTQYF
TGCAGCGTTGGGCTTAGCGGGAGTGAGACAGATACGCAGTATTTT
>.|TRBJ2-5|.|TRBV28
CAGSSGLRETQYF
TGTGCCGGGAGTTCGGGGTTGAGAGAGACCCAGTACTTC
>.|TRBJ2-2|.|TRBV29-1
CSVGTSPNTGELFF
TGCAGCGTTGGGACTTCCCCGAACACCGGGGAGCTGTTTTTT